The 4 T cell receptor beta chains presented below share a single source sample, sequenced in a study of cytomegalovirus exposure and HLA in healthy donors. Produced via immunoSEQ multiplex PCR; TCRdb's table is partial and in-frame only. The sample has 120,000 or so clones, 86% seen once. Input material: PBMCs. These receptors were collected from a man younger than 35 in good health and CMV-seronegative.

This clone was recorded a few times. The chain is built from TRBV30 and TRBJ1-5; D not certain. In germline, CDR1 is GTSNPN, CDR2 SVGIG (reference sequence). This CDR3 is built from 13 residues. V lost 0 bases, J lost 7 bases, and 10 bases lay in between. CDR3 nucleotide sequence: TGTGCCTGGAGTGTAGGTCGGGAGCAGCCCCAGCATTTT. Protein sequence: CAWSVGREQPQHF.

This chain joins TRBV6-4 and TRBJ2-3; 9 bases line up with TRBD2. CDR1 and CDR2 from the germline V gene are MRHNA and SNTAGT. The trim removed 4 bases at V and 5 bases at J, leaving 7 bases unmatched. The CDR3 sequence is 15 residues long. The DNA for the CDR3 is TGTGCCAGCAGTGTGGTAGCGGGAGTGGTAGATACGCAGTATTTT. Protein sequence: CASSVVAGVVDTQYF.

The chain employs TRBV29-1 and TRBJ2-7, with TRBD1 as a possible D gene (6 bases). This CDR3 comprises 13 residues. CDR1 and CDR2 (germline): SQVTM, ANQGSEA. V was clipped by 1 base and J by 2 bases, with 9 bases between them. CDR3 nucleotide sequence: TGCAGCGTTGAAGGGCCAGGGGCCTACGAGCAGTACTTC. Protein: CSVEGPGAYEQYF.

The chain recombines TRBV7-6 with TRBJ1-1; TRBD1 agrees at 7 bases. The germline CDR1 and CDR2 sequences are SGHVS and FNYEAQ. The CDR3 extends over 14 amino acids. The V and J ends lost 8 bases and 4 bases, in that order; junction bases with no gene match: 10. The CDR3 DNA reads TGTGCCAGCGTTGTCGGGACAGATCTCACTGAAGCTTTCTTT. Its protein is CASVVGTDLTEAFF.